One sample yielded the 26 T cell receptor beta chains listed below, sequenced in a study of human T cells and chemical hapten exposure. From the RACE reads, TCRdb called clonotypes with MiXCR, one entry per CDR3 protein. The table lists some 350,000 distinct CDR3 sequences, around 6% of them singletons. Time point specified: patch test 2, 6 weeks after DPC sensitization. Treatment: therapeutic diphenylcyclopropenone sensitization with weekly scalp DPC. The sample here was whole blood, taken in connection with sensitization to the hapten diphenylcyclopropenone (DPC). Every receptor here comes from a woman aged 18-29 years with alopecia areata. Some clones in this sample may be carry-over from other donors' samples.

This clonotype came up many times. As DNA, the CDR3 is TGTGCCAGCAGCCAAGGGCCAAGGGCGGAGGACACTGAAGCTTTCTTT. This codes for CASSQGPRAEDTEAFF. The J gene is TRBJ1-1, the V gene TRBV14; D is ambiguous. V was shortened by 1 base and J by 3 bases, with 15 bases between the two germline ends. Germline CDR1 is SGHDN and CDR2 is FVKESK. This CDR3 is 16 amino acids long.

This clonotype turned up a few times. This chain links TRBV5-1 with TRBJ1-1, with a weak D call TRBD1 (5 bases). Per germline, CDR1 SGHRS and CDR2 YFSETQ. V was cut by 4 bases and J by 4 bases, with 14 bases left in between. This CDR3 comprises 14 residues. Here the CDR3 reads CASSLQRGGTEAFF. As DNA, the CDR3 is TGCGCCAGCAGCCTTCAAAGGGGTGGCACTGAAGCTTTCTTT.

This clonotype came up many times. This chain joins TRBV6-4 and TRBJ2-1, with D uncertain. Trimming pared 1 base from V and 9 bases from J, leaving 10 bases between. Germline V CDR1 and CDR2: MRHNA, SNTAGT. The CDR3 loop spans 13 amino acids. The CDR3 sequence: CASSDLSSGEQFF. The CDR3 DNA is TGTGCCAGCAGTGACTTGTCAAGTGGTGAGCAGTTCTTC.

This clonotype was observed many times. The chain couples TRBV7-2 to TRBJ1-2, with a tentative D call TRBD1 (6 bases). The V gene lost 4 bases and the J gene lost 3 bases, with 15 bases spanning the gap. From germline, CDR1 is SGHTA and CDR2 FQGNSA. The CDR3 spans 15 residues. The CDR3 reads CASSSLTGRDYGYTF. The CDR3, as DNA: TGTGCCAGCAGCTCACTGACAGGCAGGGACTATGGCTACACCTTC. The entire variable domain, with the rest obtained from reference TRBV7-2 and TRBJ1-2, is as follows: GAGVSQSPSNKVTEKGKDVELRCDPISGHTALYWYRQSLGQGLEFLIYFQGNSAPDKSGLPSDRFSAERTGGSVSTLTIQRTQQEDSAVYLCASSSLTGRDYGYTFGSGTRLTVV.

This clonotype occurred many times. Here the CDR3 DNA reads TGCGCCAGCAGCCAAGATCTAGGTTCCGGGGCCAACGTCCTGACTTTC. This translates into CASSQDLGSGANVLTF. The chain has TRBV4-3 and TRBJ2-6, with D unresolved. V lost 0 bases and J lost 4, with 10 bases in between. Germline CDR1 is LGHNA and CDR2 is YSLEER. The CDR3 runs 16 residues.

This clonotype was observed many times. The V call is TRBV4-1, the J call TRBJ2-4, with no clear D. The CDR3 contains 14 residues. Trimming pared 0 bases from V and 10 bases from J, leaving 13 bases between. The V gene's germline CDR1 is MGHRA and CDR2 YSYEKL. CDR3 loop: CASSQDLSVGIQYF. The CDR3 DNA sequence: TGCGCCAGCAGCCAAGATCTGTCTGTGGGGATTCAGTACTTC.

This clonotype was picked up many times. This sequence joins TRBV20-1 and TRBJ1-1; no definite D call. This CDR3 has 22 residues. V lost 0 bases and J lost 2, with 34 bases in between. CDR1 and CDR2 (germline): DFQATT, SNEGSKA (reference sequence). CDR3 sequence reads: CSARDPGPGRSNALTPNTEAFF. The CDR3 DNA sequence: TGCAGTGCTAGAGATCCCGGGCCGGGTCGATCTAACGCCTTGACACCTAACACTGAAGCTTTCTTT.

This clonotype was counted ten times or more. V and J are TRBV24-1 and TRBJ1-5; D gene ambiguous. The CDR3 has 14 residues. Germline V gives CDR1 KGHDR, CDR2 SFDVKD. V lost 5 bases and J lost 1, with 8 bases in between. In DNA, the CDR3 is TGTGCCACCAGTGCGCCACGGAGCAATCAGCCCCAGCATTTT. This codes for CATSAPRSNQPQHF.

This clonotype showed up many times. V is TRBV6-2 or TRBV6-3 and J is TRBJ1-1, with D unresolved. Germline V gene lookup returns CDR1 MNHEY and CDR2 SVGEGT. The CDR3 contains 14 residues. V was shortened by 6 bases and J by 4 bases, with 15 bases between the two germline ends. The CDR3 reads CASSRGGVGTEAFF. The CDR3 nucleotides read TGTGCCAGCAGCCGGGGAGGAGTTGGCACTGAAGCTTTCTTT.

This clonotype was seen at least ten times. The chain has TRBV27 and TRBJ1-1; TRBD1 matches 9 bases. The CDR3 runs 16 residues. V lost 7 bases to trimming and J lost 1 base; unmatched junction nucleotides: 10. Germline-derived CDR1 and CDR2 are MNHEY and SMNVEV (reference sequence). The CDR3 region is CASTRTLGQGNTEAFF. CDR3 coding DNA: TGTGCCAGCACAAGAACGCTGGGACAGGGGAACACTGAAGCTTTCTTT.

This clonotype was recorded a few times. This chain connects TRBV1 to TRBJ1-1. TRBV1 is a pseudogene locus. The CDR3 is 13 residues long. The DNA for the CDR3 is TGCACCAGCAGTTCCAGGGAGGTCACTGAAGCTTTCTTT. Its translation is CTSSSREVTEAFF.

V is TRBV29-1 and J is TRBJ1-2; 11 nucleotides match TRBD1. CDR1 and CDR2 (germline): SQVTM, ANQGSEA. This CDR3 comprises 12 residues. V shed 4 bases and J 8 bases; nucleotides not matched to a gene: 3. CDR3 sequence: CSVVGQGEGYTF. In DNA, the CDR3 is TGCAGCGTTGTGGGACAGGGGGAAGGCTACACCTTC.

This clonotype was detected many times. The chain recombines TRBV20-1 with TRBJ2-7, with 10 positions matching TRBD2. This CDR3 contains 15 residues. CDR1 DFQATT and CDR2 SNEGSKA come from the germline V gene (reference sequence). V lost 5 bases and J lost 4; bases outside the gene matches: 11. The CDR3 DNA reads as TGCAGTGCTGCCGCGGCTAGCGGGGGTTTATACGAGCAGTACTTC. Protein sequence: CSAAAASGGLYEQYF.

This clonotype was counted ten times or more. J is TRBJ2-7 and V is TRBV20-1; the match to TRBD1 covers 7 bases. The germline CDR1 and CDR2 sequences are DFQATT and SNEGSKA (reference sequence). The CDR3 is 16 amino acids. J gave up 2 bases and V 1 base, and 11 bases lay outside the gene matches. The CDR3 protein is CSARGSRTGDTYEQYF. The CDR3, as DNA: TGCAGTGCTAGAGGATCCCGGACAGGCGATACCTACGAGCAGTACTTC.

This clonotype showed up just a few times. This chain connects TRBV28 to TRBJ2-7; a weak D match, TRBD1 (5 bases). CDR3 size: 14 residues. Germline CDR1 and CDR2: MDHEN and SYDVKM. The germline V and J ends were trimmed by 4 bases and 3 bases, with 13 bases remaining between them. Written as DNA, the CDR3 is TGTGCCAGCAGTTCTGCGACAGTTCTCTACGAGCAGTACTTC. It specifies CASSSATVLYEQYF. Complete variable domain (other parts from reference TRBV28 and TRBJ2-7): DVKVTQSSRYLVKRTGEKVFLECVQDMDHENMFWYRQDPGLGLRLIYFSYDVKMKEKGDIPEGYSVSREKKERFSLILESASTNQTSMYLCASSSATVLYEQYFGPGTRLTVT.

This clonotype was seen a few times. The rearrangement joins TRBV7-2 to TRBJ2-1; the D gene is possibly TRBD2 (5 bases). The CDR3 consists of 13 residues. From germline, CDR1 is SGHTA and CDR2 FQGNSA. Trimming pared 1 base from V and 10 bases from J, leaving 11 bases between. The chain's CDR3 is CASSLVVRGEQFF. CDR3 nucleotides: TGTGCCAGCAGCTTAGTCGTGAGAGGGGAGCAGTTCTTC.

This clonotype has a count of ten or more. The chain couples TRBV28 to TRBJ2-1; TRBD2 matches at 13 bases. CDR3 size: 15 residues. Germline V lookup: CDR1 MDHEN, CDR2 SYDVKM. The J segment lost 9 bases and the V segment lost 6 bases, leaving 8 bases of the junction unmatched. The CDR3 sequence: CASSPTSGGATEQFF. CDR3 in DNA: TGTGCCAGCAGCCCCACTAGCGGGGGGGCCACTGAGCAGTTCTTC.

This chain uses TRBV29-1 with TRBJ1-2, with TRBD1 identical over 7 bases. Germline V gene lookup returns CDR1 SQVTM and CDR2 ANQGSEA. The trim removed 2 bases at V and 0 bases at J, leaving 9 bases unmatched. The CDR3 totals 16 residues. CDR3 protein: CSVEKPAGTANYGYTF. As DNA, the CDR3 is TGCAGCGTTGAAAAACCTGCCGGGACAGCTAACTATGGCTACACCTTC.

In this sample, this clonotype turned up many times. This chain links TRBV28 with TRBJ2-4, with D maybe TRBD1 (6 bases). The V end lost 2 bases, the J end lost 8 bases, and 10 bases lay between the germline ends. The CDR3 contains 13 residues. Germline V gene sequence: CDR1 MDHEN, CDR2 SYDVKM. The CDR3 is CASSLQGSDIQYF. CDR3 nucleotide sequence: TGTGCCAGCAGTTTACAGGGGAGCGACATTCAGTACTTC. Looking up the rest from reference TRBV28 and TRBJ2-4 gives the full variable domain: DVKVTQSSRYLVKRTGEKVFLECVQDMDHENMFWYRQDPGLGLRLIYFSYDVKMKEKGDIPEGYSVSREKKERFSLILESASTNQTSMYLCASSLQGSDIQYFGAGTRLSVL.

The chain combines TRBV28 with TRBJ2-5; the match to TRBD1 covers 7 bases. J lost 0 bases, V lost 7 bases, and 8 bases had no gene match. The germline CDR1 and CDR2 sequences are MDHEN and SYDVKM. The CDR3 is 15 amino acids. The CDR3 loop reads CASTTFRGHQETQYF. DNA of the CDR3: TGTGCCAGCACCACCTTTAGGGGGCACCAAGAGACCCAGTACTTC. Together with reference TRBV28 and TRBJ2-5, the CDR3 gives the full variable domain: DVKVTQSSRYLVKRTGEKVFLECVQDMDHENMFWYRQDPGLGLRLIYFSYDVKMKEKGDIPEGYSVSREKKERFSLILESASTNQTSMYLCASTTFRGHQETQYFGPGTRLLVL.

The sample holds a few counts of this clonotype. The chain combines TRBV27 with TRBJ2-5; TRBD1 or TRBD2 may be the D gene (6 bases each). The CDR3 covers 15 residues. Germline V gives CDR1 MNHEY, CDR2 SMNVEV (reference sequence). The V gene lost 3 bases and the J gene lost 2 bases, with 13 bases spanning the gap. The CDR3 region has the DNA TGTGCCAGCAGTTTTTACAGGGCGGGACAAGAGACCCAGTACTTC. Its protein is CASSFYRAGQETQYF.

In this sample, this clonotype turned up many times. The genes are TRBV7-9 and TRBJ2-2, with unresolved D. CDR1 SEHNR and CDR2 FQNEAQ come from the germline V gene (reference sequence). This CDR3 region has 20 residues. V shed 5 bases and J shed 1 base, with 26 bases lying between them. The CDR3 here is CASSLVSLLILSQNTGELFF. CDR3 nucleotides: TGTGCCAGCAGCCTGGTCTCTCTTCTCATTCTGTCCCAGAACACCGGGGAGCTGTTTTTT.

This rearrangement joins TRBV5-1 to TRBJ1-2; D not resolved. The CDR3 length is 15 residues. V was shortened by 0 bases and J by 10 bases, with 19 bases between the two germline ends. Germline lookup yields CDR1 SGHRS and CDR2 YFSETQ. CDR3 coding DNA: TGCGCCAGCAGCTTGGTAACAGAGAGGGCTATGGACTACACCTTC. It yields the protein CASSLVTERAMDYTF.

This clonotype was counted ten times or more. This rearrangement joins TRBV6-4 to TRBJ1-2, with 8 bases fitting TRBD1. Germline V CDR1 and CDR2: MRHNA, SNTAGT. J gave up 8 bases and V 6 bases, and 8 bases lay outside the gene matches. This CDR3 is 13 amino acids long. CDR3 nucleotide sequence: TGTGCCAGCAGGGATACAGGGGGACAGGGCTACACCTTC. Translated, it gives CASRDTGGQGYTF.

This clonotype was seen a handful of times. The chain combines TRBV25-1 with TRBJ1-6, with unresolved D. The CDR3 has 14 amino acids. CDR1 is MGHDK and CDR2 is SYGVNS in the germline V gene. V was pared by 5 bases and J by 8 bases, with 13 bases between. The CDR3 reads CASSKTLRDSPLHF. CDR3 in DNA: TGTGCCAGCAGTAAGACACTGCGAGATTCACCCCTCCACTTT.

This clonotype was picked up a small number of times. This rearrangement joins TRBV5-1 to TRBJ1-1, with D maybe TRBD1 (6 bases). V lost 5 bases and J 4 bases, leaving 12 bases between the germline ends. Germline CDR1 SGHRS, CDR2 YFSETQ. This CDR3 has 13 amino acids. CDR3 in DNA: TGCGCCAGCAGATCATTAGGGGGCACTGAAGCTTTCTTT. Translated, it gives CASRSLGGTEAFF.